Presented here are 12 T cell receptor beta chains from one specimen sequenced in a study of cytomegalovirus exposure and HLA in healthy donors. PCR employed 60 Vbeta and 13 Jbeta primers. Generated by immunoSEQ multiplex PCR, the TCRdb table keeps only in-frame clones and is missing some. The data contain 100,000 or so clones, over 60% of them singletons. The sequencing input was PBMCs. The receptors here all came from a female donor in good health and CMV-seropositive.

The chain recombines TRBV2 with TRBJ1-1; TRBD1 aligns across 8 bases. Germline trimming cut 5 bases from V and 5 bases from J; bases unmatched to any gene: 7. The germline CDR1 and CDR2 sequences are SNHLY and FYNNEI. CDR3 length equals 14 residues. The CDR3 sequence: CASSQGAGWTEAFF. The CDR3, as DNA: TGTGCCAGCAGTCAGGGGGCGGGATGGACTGAAGCTTTCTTT.

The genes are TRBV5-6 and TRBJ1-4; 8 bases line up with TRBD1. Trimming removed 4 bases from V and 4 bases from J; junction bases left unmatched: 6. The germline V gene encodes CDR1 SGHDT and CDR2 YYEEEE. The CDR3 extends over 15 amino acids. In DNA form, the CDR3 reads TGTGCCAGCAGCCGAAACAGGGGGAATAATGAAAAACTGTTTTTT. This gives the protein CASSRNRGNNEKLFF.

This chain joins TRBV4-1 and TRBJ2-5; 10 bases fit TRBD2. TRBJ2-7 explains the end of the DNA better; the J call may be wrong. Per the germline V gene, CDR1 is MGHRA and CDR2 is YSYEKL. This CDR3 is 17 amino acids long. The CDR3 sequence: CASSQARTSGFSYEQYF. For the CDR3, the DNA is TGCGCCAGCAGCCAAGCCCGGACTAGCGGATTCTCCTACGAGCAGTACTTC.

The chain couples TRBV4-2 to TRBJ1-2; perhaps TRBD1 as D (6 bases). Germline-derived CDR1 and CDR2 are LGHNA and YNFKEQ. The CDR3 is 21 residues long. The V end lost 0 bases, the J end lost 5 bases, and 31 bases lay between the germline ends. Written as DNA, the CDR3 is TGTGCCAGCAGCCAAGAAGGGTTGGGCAGGGGAATAACAGGAATTTGGTATGGCTACACCTTC. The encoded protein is CASSQEGLGRGITGIWYGYTF.

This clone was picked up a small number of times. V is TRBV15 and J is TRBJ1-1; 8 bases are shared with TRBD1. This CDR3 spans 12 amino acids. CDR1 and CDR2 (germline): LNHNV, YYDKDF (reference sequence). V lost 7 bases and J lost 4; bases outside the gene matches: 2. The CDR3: CATTGQGTEAFF. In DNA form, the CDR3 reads TGTGCCACCACCGGACAGGGCACTGAAGCTTTCTTT.

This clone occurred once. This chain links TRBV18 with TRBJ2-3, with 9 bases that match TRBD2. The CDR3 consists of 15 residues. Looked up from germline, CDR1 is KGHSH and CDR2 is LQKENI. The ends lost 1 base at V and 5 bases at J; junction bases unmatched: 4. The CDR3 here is CASSPLAGEGDTQYF. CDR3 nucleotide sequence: TGTGCCAGCTCACCACTAGCGGGAGAGGGAGATACGCAGTATTTT.

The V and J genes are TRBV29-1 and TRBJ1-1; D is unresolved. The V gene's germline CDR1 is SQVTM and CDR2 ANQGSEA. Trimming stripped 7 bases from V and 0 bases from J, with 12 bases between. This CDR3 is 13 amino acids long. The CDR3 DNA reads TGCAGCGCCGTCGGGGATTTGAACACTGAAGCTTTCTTT. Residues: CSAVGDLNTEAFF.

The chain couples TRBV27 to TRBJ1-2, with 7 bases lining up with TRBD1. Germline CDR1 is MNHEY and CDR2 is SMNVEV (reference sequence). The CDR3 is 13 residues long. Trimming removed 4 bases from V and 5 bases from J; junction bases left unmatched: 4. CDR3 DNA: TGTGCCAGCAGTTCACAGGGGAGGTATGGCTACACCTTC. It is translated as CASSSQGRYGYTF.

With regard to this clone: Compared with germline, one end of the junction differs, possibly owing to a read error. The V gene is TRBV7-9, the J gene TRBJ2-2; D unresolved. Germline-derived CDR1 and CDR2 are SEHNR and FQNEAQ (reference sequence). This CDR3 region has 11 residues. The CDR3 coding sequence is TGTTCCAGCTCTGCGGCCGGGGAGCTGTTTTTT. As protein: CSSSAAGELFF.

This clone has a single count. The CDR3 reads CASSTRDRGSLHF. The CDR3 DNA sequence: TGTGCCAGCAGCACCCGGGACAGGGGTTCCCTCCACTTT. The chain couples TRBV5-6 to TRBJ1-6; 10 positions match TRBD1. Unmatched junction bases numbered 6, after V lost 4 bases and J lost 14 bases. The CDR3 has 13 amino acids. Germline lookup yields CDR1 SGHDT and CDR2 YYEEEE.

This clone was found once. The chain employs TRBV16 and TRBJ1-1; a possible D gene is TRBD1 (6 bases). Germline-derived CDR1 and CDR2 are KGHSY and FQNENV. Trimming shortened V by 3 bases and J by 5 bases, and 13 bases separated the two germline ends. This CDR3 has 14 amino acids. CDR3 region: CASSQGGGATEAFF. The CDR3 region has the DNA TGTGCCAGCAGCCAGGGGGGGGGCGCGACTGAAGCTTTCTTT.

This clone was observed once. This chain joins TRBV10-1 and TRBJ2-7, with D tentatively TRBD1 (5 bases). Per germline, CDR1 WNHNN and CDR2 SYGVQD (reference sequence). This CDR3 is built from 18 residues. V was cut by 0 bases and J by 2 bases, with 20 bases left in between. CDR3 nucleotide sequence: TGCGCCAGCAGTGAGTCGGAAAAGGGGATTGTCAACGCCTACGAGCAGTACTTC. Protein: CASSESEKGIVNAYEQYF.